Presented here are 24 T cell receptor beta chains from one specimen sequenced in a study of OX40 agonist ivuxolimab in advanced cancers. Using immunoSEQ multiplex PCR, the repertoire was profiled, and TCRdb retains in-frame clones only, with some absent. The table records some 5,600 clones, around 66% of them present only once. The specimen was CD4+ or CD8+ T cells sorted from blood, collected in a trial of the OX40 agonist ivuxolimab. These TCRs come from an adult with an advanced solid tumor such as melanoma, head and neck, liver or kidney cancer.

The rearrangement joins TRBV5-1 to TRBJ1-2; a possible D gene is TRBD1 (5 bases). Germline CDR1 SGHRS, CDR2 YFSETQ. The CDR3 totals 15 residues. V lost 6 bases, J lost 2 bases, and 17 bases lay in between. The CDR3 spells CASKESQGGNYGYTF. The DNA of the CDR3 is TGCGCCAGCAAGGAATCTCAGGGCGGGAACTATGGCTACACCTTC.

This clone came up once. The chain employs TRBV11-3 and TRBJ2-7; 7 positions match TRBD2. Germline trimming cut 5 bases from V and 2 bases from J; bases unmatched to any gene: 6. The CDR3 sequence is 14 residues long. The germline V gene encodes CDR1 SGHNT and CDR2 YENEEA. The CDR3 spells CASSPRGETYEQYF. The CDR3 nucleotides are TGTGCCAGCAGCCCCCGGGGGGAAACCTACGAGCAGTACTTC.

The chain has TRBV9 and TRBJ1-1; D not resolved. Germline assignment: CDR1 SGDLS and CDR2 YYNGEE. The V end was cut by 3 bases, the J end by 0 bases, with 15 bases between. This CDR3 is 16 amino acids long. Written as DNA, the CDR3 is TGTGCCAGCAGCGGGCCGGGCCCTTCCATGAACACTGAAGCTTTCTTT. Protein sequence: CASSGPGPSMNTEAFF.

The rearrangement joins TRBV13 to TRBJ2-2; TRBD1 agrees at 9 bases. The CDR3 consists of 17 residues. Germline assignment: CDR1 PRHDT and CDR2 FYEKMQ (reference sequence). Trimming took 4 bases from V and 4 from J; bases not matched to a gene: 10. CDR3 loop: CASSSHTGQGFTGELFF. The CDR3 DNA reads TGTGCCAGCAGCTCCCACACGGGACAGGGATTCACCGGGGAGCTGTTTTTT.

This clone is medium-sized (0.01 to 0.1%) within its sample. This chain uses TRBV27 with TRBJ2-7; D is ambiguous. Germline lookup yields CDR1 MNHEY and CDR2 SMNVEV (reference sequence). V lost 4 bases to trimming and J lost 2 bases, with 9 bases between them. CDR3 length equals 13 residues. In DNA, the CDR3 is TGTGCCAGCAGTTCGGCCGGCGCCTACGAGCAGTACTTC. Amino acid sequence: CASSSAGAYEQYF.

This sequence joins TRBV9 and TRBJ2-3; the match to TRBD2 covers 10 bases. Germline trimming cut 0 bases from V and 6 bases from J; bases unmatched to any gene: 7. CDR1 is SGDLS and CDR2 is YYNGEE in the germline V gene. The CDR3 is 16 amino acids. The CDR3 loop reads CASSVEVAGGWDTQYF. The DNA of the CDR3 is TGTGCCAGCAGCGTAGAGGTAGCGGGGGGCTGGGATACGCAGTATTTT.

The chain links TRBV27 to TRBJ2-3, with unresolved D. This CDR3 region has 14 residues. Germline assignment: CDR1 MNHEY and CDR2 SMNVEV (reference sequence). Trimming took off 2 bases at V and 5 bases at J, with 11 bases between the two ends. The CDR3 loop is CASSLAARGDTQYF. In DNA form, the CDR3 reads TGTGCCAGCAGTTTAGCGGCCCGTGGAGATACGCAGTATTTT.

The chain employs TRBV5-1 and TRBJ1-2; the D is unclear. The CDR3 has 16 amino acids. Trimming cost V 5 bases and J 0 bases, with 17 bases left between them. Germline CDR1 SGHRS, CDR2 YFSETQ. The DNA of the CDR3 is TGCGCCAGCAGATTAGAGGACTGGAGAACTAACTATGGCTACACCTTC. Protein: CASRLEDWRTNYGYTF.

This chain joins TRBV7-9 and TRBJ2-7, with D possibly TRBD1 on 6 matching bases. In germline, CDR1 is SEHNR, CDR2 FQNEAQ (reference sequence). The CDR3 is 12 residues long. CDR3 bases: TGTGCTTCCAGGGGTTCCACCTACGAGCAGTACTTC. It translates to CASRGSTYEQYF. The entire variable domain, with the rest obtained from reference TRBV7-9 and TRBJ2-7, is as follows: DTGVSQNPRHKITKRGQNVTFRCDPISEHNRLYWYRQTLGQGPEFLTYFQNEAQLEKSRLLSDRFSAERPKGSFSTLEIQRTEQGDSAMYLCASRGSTYEQYFGPGTRLTVT.

This clone occurred a few times. The chain carries TRBV6-8 and TRBJ2-7, with D hard to call. V was cut by 6 bases and J by 4 bases, with 13 bases left in between. CDR1 is MNHGY, CDR2 SAAAGT, per germline. The CDR3 has 13 amino acids. The CDR3 nucleotides are TGTGCCAGCAGCCCGGACGGAATGTACGAGCAGTACTTC. Protein sequence: CASSPDGMYEQYF.

The chain combines TRBV10-3 with TRBJ1-1; D might be TRBD1 (5 bases). The V and J ends lost 7 bases and 5 bases respectively, with 11 bases between them. Germline CDR1 reads ENHRY; CDR2 reads SYGVKD. The CDR3 extends over 12 amino acids. As DNA, the CDR3 is TGTGCCATCATGACGGGGGGGACTGAAGCTTTCTTT. This sequence encodes CAIMTGGTEAFF.

CDR3 region: CASSLGRFGRYTF. The DNA of the CDR3 is TGTGCCAGCAGCCTTGGACGGTTCGGGCGCTACACCTTC. The chain joins TRBV27 to TRBJ1-2; D is undetermined. The germline gives CDR1 MNHEY, CDR2 SMNVEV (reference sequence). The V gene lost 6 bases and the J gene lost 9 bases, with 17 bases spanning the gap. The CDR3 length is 13 residues.

V gene TRBV7-2 combines with J gene TRBJ2-3; D uncertain. CDR3 size: 13 residues. The germline CDR1 and CDR2 sequences are SGHTA and FQGNSA. V lost 5 bases and J 7 bases, leaving 13 bases between the germline ends. The CDR3: CASSPYVTNTQYF. The CDR3 DNA reads as TGTGCCAGCAGCCCCTACGTTACAAATACGCAGTATTTT.

This clone was recorded many times. V gene TRBV7-9 combines with J gene TRBJ2-7, with D possibly being TRBD1 (6 bases). Germline CDR1 SEHNR, CDR2 FQNEAQ (reference sequence). This CDR3 contains 15 residues. The V end was cut by 4 bases, the J end by 0 bases, with 13 bases between. The DNA for the CDR3 is TGTGCCAGCAGCTCCGGACAGAGAACCTCCTACGAGCAGTACTTC. Encoded protein: CASSSGQRTSYEQYF.

The chain has TRBV10-3 and TRBJ2-5; no definite D call. Germline V lookup: CDR1 ENHRY, CDR2 SYGVKD. CDR3 size: 14 residues. With 3 bases removed from V and 5 bases from J, the gap between germline ends came to 13 bases. As DNA, the CDR3 is TGTGCCATCAGTGATGGCCCAACCCGGGAGACCCAGTACTTC. It translates to CAISDGPTRETQYF.

This chain connects TRBV5-1 to TRBJ1-1; no clear D gene. V was shortened by 3 bases and J by 3 bases, with 6 bases between the two germline ends. This CDR3 comprises 12 residues. Germline V CDR1 and CDR2: SGHRS, YFSETQ. The CDR3 region is CASSSGHTEAFF. The CDR3 DNA reads TGCGCCAGCAGCTCGGGCCACACTGAAGCTTTCTTT.

V is TRBV28 and J is TRBJ2-3; D is unclear. Trimming left V 1 base short and J 2 bases short, with 7 bases between. In germline, CDR1 is MDHEN, CDR2 SYDVKM. The CDR3 extends over 14 amino acids. The CDR3, as DNA: TGTGCCAGCAGTTTATCGTTGTCCACAGATACGCAGTATTTT. It translates to CASSLSLSTDTQYF.

The genes are TRBV9 and TRBJ1-2; 10 nucleotides match TRBD1. This CDR3 spans 13 amino acids. Germline V gene data show CDR1 as SGDLS and CDR2 as YYNGEE. Losses at the gene ends were 4 bases for V and 9 bases for J; bases not matched to a gene: 6. This CDR3 is CASSLGQGVSYTF. DNA for the CDR3: TGTGCCAGCAGCCTAGGACAGGGGGTGAGCTACACCTTC. Complete variable domain (other parts from reference TRBV9 and TRBJ1-2): DSGVTQTPKHLITATGQRVTLRCSPRSGDLSVYWYQQSLDQGLQFLIQYYNGEERAKGNILERFSAQQFPDLHSELNLSSLELGDSALYFCASSLGQGVSYTFGSGTRLTVV.

A few counts support this clone. This chain links TRBV4-1 with TRBJ2-7, with D tentatively TRBD1 (6 bases). Germline loops: CDR1 MGHRA, CDR2 YSYEKL. Trimming removed 4 bases from V and 5 bases from J, with 15 bases in between. The CDR3 length is 14 residues. This CDR3 reads CASSPIPGENEQYF. In DNA form, the CDR3 reads TGCGCCAGCAGCCCCATTCCAGGGGAAAACGAGCAGTACTTC.

V is TRBV7-6 and J is TRBJ1-4, with D unresolved. Trimming pared 1 base from V and 5 bases from J, leaving 17 bases between. Germline-derived CDR1 and CDR2 are SGHVS and FNYEAQ. This CDR3 spans 17 amino acids. The CDR3 DNA reads TGTGCCAGCAGCTTAGTAGGACCACCGATCTTAAATGAAAAACTGTTTTTT. It yields the protein CASSLVGPPILNEKLFF.

The chain couples TRBV7-6 to TRBJ2-3; 8 bases are a match to TRBD2. CDR1 is SGHVS, CDR2 FNYEAQ, per germline. V lost 2 bases and J lost 6; bases outside the gene matches: 7. The CDR3 spans 15 residues. CDR3 amino acids: CASSLSGGHKDTQYF. The CDR3 DNA reads as TGTGCCAGCAGCTTAAGCGGGGGCCACAAGGATACGCAGTATTTT. Supplemented by reference TRBV7-6 and TRBJ2-3, the full variable domain reads GAGVSQSPRYKVTKRGQDVALRCDPISGHVSLYWYRQALGQGPEFLTYFNYEAQQDKSGLPNDRFSAERPEGSISTLTIQRTEQRDSAMYRCASSLSGGHKDTQYFGPGTRLTVL.

This clone has only a few counts. An end of the junction does not agree with germline; a read error may underlie this. The chain uses TRBV6-5 and TRBJ2-7; no reliable D call. The germline V gene has CDR1 MNHEY and CDR2 SVGAGI. This CDR3 contains 12 residues. This CDR3 reads CASSYPSDEQYF. DNA of the CDR3: TGTGCCAGCAGTTACCCCTCCGACGAGCAGTACTTC.

CDR3 bases: TGCGCCAGCAGTCAATGTGAACCAGGGTCATCGGGTTCGGGTGAGCAGTACTTC. It encodes CASSQCEPGSSGSGEQYF. The chain carries TRBV23-1 and TRBJ2-7, with D possibly TRBD1 on 5 matching bases. TRBV23-1 is placed among ORFs of uncertain function. V lost 1 base, J lost 7 bases, and 26 bases lay in between. The CDR3 consists of 18 residues.

This chain joins TRBV4-3 and TRBJ1-1, with D possibly matching TRBD1 (5 bases). In germline, CDR1 is LGHNA, CDR2 YSLEER. Trimming cost V 0 bases and J 6 bases, with 14 bases left between them. The length of the CDR3 is 15 residues. The CDR3 DNA reads as TGCGCCAGCAGCCAAGATCTTCCCTTAGGGGCTGAAGCTTTCTTT. This sequence encodes CASSQDLPLGAEAFF.